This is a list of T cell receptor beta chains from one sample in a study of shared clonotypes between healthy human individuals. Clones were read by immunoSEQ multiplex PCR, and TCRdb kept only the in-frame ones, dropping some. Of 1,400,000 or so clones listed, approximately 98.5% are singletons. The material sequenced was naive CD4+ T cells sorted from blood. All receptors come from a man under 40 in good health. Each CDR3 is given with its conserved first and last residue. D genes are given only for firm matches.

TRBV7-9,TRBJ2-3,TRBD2,CASRGLAGEVDTQYF,TGTGCCAGCAGGGGACTAGCGGGAGAAGTAGATACGCAGTATTTT
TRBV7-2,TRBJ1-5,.,CASSLVSRGNQPQHF,TGTGCCAGCAGCTTAGTTAGCAGGGGCAATCAGCCCCAGCATTTT
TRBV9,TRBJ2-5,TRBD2,CASSVGPSGIQETQYF,TGTGCCAGCAGCGTAGGGCCTAGCGGGATCCAAGAGACCCAGTACTTC
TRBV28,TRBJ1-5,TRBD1,CASSSGTGGFTNQPQHF,TGTGCCAGCAGTTCCGGGACAGGGGGTTTTACCAATCAGCCCCAGCATTTT
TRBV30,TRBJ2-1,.,CAWKGSSYNEQFF,TGTGCCTGGAAAGGTAGCTCCTACAATGAGCAGTTCTTC
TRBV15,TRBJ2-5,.,CATSRDGETQYF,TGTGCCACCAGCAGAGATGGTGAGACCCAGTACTTC
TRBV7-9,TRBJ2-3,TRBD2,CASSFLSSGSLYTQYF,TGTGCCAGCAGCTTTCTCAGTAGCGGGAGTCTTTATACGCAGTATTTT
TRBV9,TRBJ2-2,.,CASSAFLTGGGELFF,TGTGCCAGCAGCGCATTCTTAACCGGGGGCGGGGAGCTGTTTTTT
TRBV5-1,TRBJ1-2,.,CASSPDSFNYGYTF,TGCGCCAGCAGTCCAGACAGTTTCAACTATGGCTACACCTTC
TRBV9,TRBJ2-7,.,CASSVENYSYEQYF,TGTGCCAGCAGCGTTGAAAATTACTCCTACGAGCAGTACTTC
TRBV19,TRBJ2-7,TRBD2,CASRRSGLAGIYYEQYF,TGTGCCAGTAGAAGGTCGGGACTAGCGGGTATATACTACGAGCAGTACTTC
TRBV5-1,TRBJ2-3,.,CASSLTRSDTQYF,TGCGCCAGCAGCTTAACCAGAAGCGATACGCAGTATTTT
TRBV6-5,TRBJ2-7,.,CASSYSGSGLSYEQYF,TGTGCCAGCAGTTACTCGGGTAGCGGACTCTCCTACGAGCAGTACTTC
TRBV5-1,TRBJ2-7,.,CASSYGRLELYRDQYEQYF,TGCGCCAGCAGCTACGGAAGACTCGAACTTTACAGGGACCAATACGAGCAGTACTTC
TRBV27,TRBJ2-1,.,CASSLEAGTSYNEQFF,TGTGCCAGCAGTCTCGAGGCCGGGACTTCCTACAATGAGCAGTTCTTC